The sequence of this T cell receptor (beta chain) was determined in a study of cytomegalovirus exposure and HLA in healthy donors. Study-wide findings and caveats: Later analysis placed DRB1 highest and HLA-C lowest in TCR association rates, which differed by HLA locus. Exclusion as indistinguishable affected some V segments, including TRBV6-2 and TRBV6-3. For most subjects, TCR beta sequences were reported to predict HLA-A and HLA-B alleles with accuracy.

Trimming pared 9 bases from V and 2 bases from J, leaving 15 bases between. Per the germline V gene, CDR1 is SGHRS and CDR2 is YFSETQ. This CDR3 region has 13 residues. This PCR relied on a set of 60 Vbeta primers and 13 Jbeta primers. Measured with immunoSEQ multiplex PCR; TCRdb has only the in-frame clones, and not every one. The sample contains about 200,000 clones, roughly 90% of which appear only once. Turning to this clone: The antigen is unknown.

This chain links TRBV5-1 with TRBJ2-7; TRBD2 might be the D (5 bases). This receptor was obtained from a woman aged 30 to 39 in good health and CMV-seronegative. The source material was PBMCs. CDR3 protein: CATREGSAYEQYF. The CDR3 nucleotides read TGCGCCACCCGGGAAGGGAGCGCCTACGAGCAGTACTTC.